This TCR beta chain was sequenced in a study of CD8 T cells in ankylosing spondylitis. Study results and caveats: Certain motif variants had earlier appeared in reactive arthritis synovial fluid and blood. As for the disease-linked clones, they showed a CD8+ phenotype and occurred at relatively low frequencies in peripheral blood. Reportedly, significant enrichment of disease-linked clones occurred in matched ankylosing spondylitis synovial fluid. In ankylosing spondylitis blood, a motif of about eight highly homologous TCR beta variants appeared characteristic.

With 5 bases removed from V and 7 bases from J, the gap between germline ends came to 18 bases. The CDR3 has 15 amino acids. The germline V gene encodes CDR1 SGHTA and CDR2 FQGNSA. By quantitative 5'-RACE with molecular barcodes, the TCR beta libraries were made. TCRdb reprocessed the 5' RACE reads via MiXCR and lists one record per CDR3 protein. The data hold some 840,000 distinct CDR3 sequences, with 12% observed a single time. This clonotype was recorded at least ten times. What it binds is not known. The V gene is TRBV7-2, the J gene TRBJ2-1; tentative D call: TRBD2 (6 bases). The sample comprised blood, either unsorted or a sorted T cell fraction (not recorded which). The TCR comes from a male donor with ankylosing spondylitis. CDR3 coding DNA: TGTGCCAGCAGCCCGCAAGTGGTGCGGGGAAATGAGCAGTTCTTC. Its protein product is CASSPQVVRGNEQFF.